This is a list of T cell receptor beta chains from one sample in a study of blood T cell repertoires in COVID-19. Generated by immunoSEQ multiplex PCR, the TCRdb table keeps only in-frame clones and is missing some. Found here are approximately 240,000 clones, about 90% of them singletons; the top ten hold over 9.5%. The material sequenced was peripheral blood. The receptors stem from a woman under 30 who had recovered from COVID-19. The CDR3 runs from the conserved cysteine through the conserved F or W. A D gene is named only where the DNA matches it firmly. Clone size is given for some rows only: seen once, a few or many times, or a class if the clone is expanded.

CDR3nt: TGTGCCAGCAGCCCGCCAGGGGACAATGAGCAGTTCTTC
CDR3aa: CASSPPGDNEQFF
abundance: NA
v_gene: TRBV3-1/TRBV3-2
j_gene: TRBJ2-1
d_gene: NA

CDR3nt: TGTGCCAGTAGTTTGTTGAGGACAGGCACAGATACGCAGTATTTT
CDR3aa: CASSLLRTGTDTQYF
abundance: NA
v_gene: TRBV19
j_gene: TRBJ2-3
d_gene: NA

CDR3nt: TGTGCCAGCAGTTATGACTGGGGGCAAAATGAGCAGTTCTTC
CDR3aa: CASSYDWGQNEQFF
abundance: NA
v_gene: TRBV6-5
j_gene: TRBJ2-1
d_gene: NA

CDR3nt: TGTGCCAGCAGCCCAAGGACTAGCGGGAGCACTGAGCAGTTCTTC
CDR3aa: CASSPRTSGSTEQFF
abundance: NA
v_gene: TRBV9
j_gene: TRBJ2-1
d_gene: TRBD2

CDR3nt: TGTGCCAGCAGCCTGACGTCGGGGAAGCTGGCAGATACGCAGTATTTT
CDR3aa: CASSLTSGKLADTQYF
abundance: NA
v_gene: TRBV7-9
j_gene: TRBJ2-3
d_gene: NA

CDR3nt: TGTGCCTGGAGTGCCCGAGGGTTTTCCTTCTACTATGGCTACACCTTC
CDR3aa: CAWSARGFSFYYGYTF
abundance: few
v_gene: TRBV30
j_gene: TRBJ1-2
d_gene: NA

CDR3nt: TGTGCCAGCAGTGAATACAAGATTGAAGCTTTCTTT
CDR3aa: CASSEYKIEAFF
abundance: NA
v_gene: TRBV6-1
j_gene: TRBJ1-1
d_gene: NA

CDR3nt: TGTGCCAGCAGTTCCCCCAGGGACAGGAATTCTGGCTACACCTTC
CDR3aa: CASSSPRDRNSGYTF
abundance: NA
v_gene: TRBV11-2
j_gene: TRBJ1-2
d_gene: TRBD1

CDR3nt: TGTGCCAGCAGCTTAGCCCCAGACTACTACGAGCAGTACTTC
CDR3aa: CASSLAPDYYEQYF
abundance: once
v_gene: TRBV7-2
j_gene: TRBJ2-7
d_gene: NA

CDR3nt: TGTGCCAGCAGTGATCCGACAACGTGGTCGCCCCAGCATTTT
CDR3aa: CASSDPTTWSPQHF
abundance: NA
v_gene: TRBV25-1
j_gene: TRBJ1-5
d_gene: NA